One and the same sample provided the 7 T cell receptor beta chains below, sequenced in a study of blood T cell repertoires in COVID-19. TCRdb's copy holds only in-frame clones and misses some; the assay was immunoSEQ multiplex PCR. The profile shows about 40,000 clones, roughly 89% of them singletons. Source material: peripheral blood. Receptors were obtained from a human donor in a cohort sampled during active COVID-19.

The chain is built from TRBV6-2 or TRBV6-3 and TRBJ2-6; 8 positions match TRBD1. The CDR3 has 15 amino acids. The trim removed 5 bases at V and 3 bases at J, leaving 3 bases unmatched. Germline values: CDR1 MNHEY, CDR2 SVGEGT. CDR3 nucleotides: TGTGCCAGCAGTCTCAGGGGGCTTGGGGCCAACGTCCTGACTTTC. Its translation: CASSLRGLGANVLTF.

A single count supports this clone. CDR3: CASSPHLAGGYEQYF. CDR3 DNA: TGCGCCAGCAGCCCGCACTTAGCGGGGGGGTACGAGCAGTACTTC. V gene TRBV4-3 combines with J gene TRBJ2-7; 11 bases align to TRBD2. Trimming cost V 4 bases and J 4 bases; bases outside gene matches: 6. Germline V lookup: CDR1 LGHNA, CDR2 YSLEER. There are 15 residues in the CDR3.

This clone was seen only a few times. CDR3 region: CASSVGTFSYEQYF. Here the CDR3 DNA reads TGTGCCAGCAGCGTGGGGACATTCTCCTACGAGCAGTACTTC. V usage is TRBV9 and J usage is TRBJ2-7; tentative D call: TRBD1 (6 bases). CDR3 length equals 14 residues. CDR1 is SGDLS and CDR2 is YYNGEE in the germline V gene. Trimming cost V 2 bases and J 0 bases, with 9 bases left between them.

V usage is TRBV29-1 and J usage is TRBJ1-2; 9 positions agree with TRBD1. The germline V gene has CDR1 SQVTM and CDR2 ANQGSEA. J lost 8 bases, V lost 0 bases, and 7 bases had no gene match. The CDR3 length is 14 residues. Written as DNA, the CDR3 is TGCAGCGTTGAAGAGTGGACAGGGGTGCGAGGCTACACCTTC. Protein sequence: CSVEEWTGVRGYTF.

The rearrangement uses TRBV29-1 and TRBJ1-1; D may be TRBD1 (6 bases). Germline lookup yields CDR1 SQVTM and CDR2 ANQGSEA. CDR3 length equals 14 residues. The V gene lost 1 base and the J gene lost 1 base, with 10 bases spanning the gap. CDR3 sequence reads: CSVEAQGRNTEAFF. The DNA for the CDR3 is TGCAGCGTTGAAGCTCAGGGGAGGAACACTGAAGCTTTCTTT.

V is TRBV6-5 and J is TRBJ1-5, with D possibly matching TRBD1 (6 bases). Trimming took 6 bases from V and 1 from J, leaving 7 bases between them. CDR3 length: 13 amino acids. The germline CDR1 and CDR2 sequences are MNHEY and SVGAGI. The CDR3 here is CASSQGSNQPQHF. CDR3 sequence (DNA): TGTGCCAGCAGCCAGGGGAGCAATCAGCCCCAGCATTTT.

The chain combines TRBV5-8 with TRBJ1-1; 11 bases are shared with TRBD1. The length of the CDR3 is 16 residues. In germline, CDR1 is SGHTS, CDR2 YDEGEE. The V gene end was trimmed by 4 bases and the J gene end by 4 bases; junction bases not matched to a gene: 9. In DNA form, the CDR3 reads TGTGCCAGCAGCCCTCGGGACAGGGGGATGGTCACTGAAGCTTTCTTT. This codes for CASSPRDRGMVTEAFF. The full variable domain, completed using reference TRBV5-8 and TRBJ1-1, is EAGVTQSPTHLIKTRGQQATLRCSPISGHTSVYWYQQALGLGLQFLLWYDEGEERNRGNFPPRFSGRQFPNYSSELNVNALELEDSALYLCASSPRDRGMVTEAFFGQGTRLTVV.